The 10 T cell receptor beta chains below all came from one sample that was sequenced in a study of brain T cells in children with intractable seizures. Sequencing used immunoSEQ multiplex PCR; TCRdb keeps in-frame clones, though not all of them. The sample has fewer than 150,000 clones; approximately 94% are singletons. The sequencing used peripheral blood, collected at surgery. The receptors here all came from a boy in the first two years of life with hemimegalencephaly and intractable seizures.

The J gene is TRBJ2-5, the V gene TRBV5-1; 8 bases align to TRBD2. The CDR3 sequence is 16 residues long. Germline values: CDR1 SGHRS, CDR2 YFSETQ. J gave up 4 bases and V 2 bases, and 10 bases lay outside the gene matches. CDR3 sequence reads: CASSLGLAPSGETQYF. The CDR3 DNA follows: TGCGCCAGCAGCTTAGGACTAGCACCCTCGGGAGAGACCCAGTACTTC.

V usage is TRBV23-1 and J usage is TRBJ2-3; TRBD2 might be the D (6 bases). TRBV23-1 is flagged as an ORF with uncertain function. The CDR3 is 16 residues long. V lost 3 bases and J lost 8, with 21 bases in between. As DNA, the CDR3 is TGCGCCAGCAGTCACCGCGCCAGGAGGGGTCCGGGTACGCAGTATTTT. Amino acid sequence: CASSHRARRGPGTQYF.

The chain employs TRBV27 and TRBJ2-3; 15 bases are shared with TRBD2. Germline trimming cut 6 bases from V and 5 bases from J; bases unmatched to any gene: 6. There are 16 residues in the CDR3. Germline values: CDR1 MNHEY, CDR2 SMNVEV (reference sequence). The CDR3 DNA reads as TGTGCCAGCAGCCGGGGACTAGCGGGAGGTGAAGATACGCAGTATTTT. It is translated as CASSRGLAGGEDTQYF.

The J gene is TRBJ2-3, the V gene TRBV18; 11 bases match TRBD2. With V trimmed by 5 bases and J by 3 bases, 4 bases remained unmatched. Germline lookup yields CDR1 KGHSH and CDR2 LQKENI. This CDR3 spans 15 amino acids. The CDR3 DNA reads TGTGCCAGCTCATCTCGACTAGCGGGAACAGATACGCAGTATTTT. Its protein product is CASSSRLAGTDTQYF.

J is TRBJ2-3 and V is TRBV5-1; possibly TRBD2 for D (7 bases). The CDR3 runs 16 residues. V was trimmed by 0 bases and J by 1 base, leaving 12 bases between them. Germline CDR1 reads SGHRS; CDR2 reads YFSETQ. The DNA of the CDR3 is TGCGCCAGCAGCTTGGCGGGGGGCTTGGGCACAGATACGCAGTATTTT. Its protein is CASSLAGGLGTDTQYF.

The rearrangement joins TRBV11-2 to TRBJ2-5, with 9 bases fitting TRBD2. The CDR3 contains 16 residues. Trimming removed 5 bases from V and 5 bases from J; junction bases left unmatched: 12. Looked up from germline, CDR1 is SGHAT and CDR2 is FQNNGV. The CDR3 is CASSPYGGRAGETQYF. The CDR3 DNA follows: TGTGCCAGCAGCCCTTACGGCGGGAGGGCGGGGGAGACCCAGTACTTC.

V gene TRBV11-3 combines with J gene TRBJ2-1, with 7 bases matching TRBD1. CDR1 is SGHNT and CDR2 is YENEEA in the germline V gene. V shed 1 base and J 1 base; nucleotides not matched to a gene: 10. The CDR3 contains 18 residues. The CDR3 DNA reads as TGTGCCAGCAGCTTAGCTGACAGGGTCGGGATATCCTACAATGAGCAGTTCTTC. It yields the protein CASSLADRVGISYNEQFF.

The chain is built from TRBV12-2 and TRBJ2-1; the table's D call of TRBD2 was not tested on the DNA. TRBV12-2 is annotated as a pseudogene. This CDR3 spans 15 amino acids. The CDR3 DNA reads TGTGCAAGTCGCGAGGACCCCTGGACTAGCAATGAGCAGTTCTTC. It specifies CASREDPWTSNEQFF.

V is TRBV4-2 and J is TRBJ2-3; D is ambiguous. The V and J ends lost 1 base and 1 base respectively, with 3 bases between them. Per the germline V gene, CDR1 is LGHNA and CDR2 is YNFKEQ. The length of the CDR3 is 13 residues. This CDR3 reads CASSQAGTDTQYF. CDR3 DNA sequence: TGTGCCAGCAGCCAAGCGGGCACAGATACGCAGTATTTT.

The V call is TRBV6-2 or TRBV6-3, the J call TRBJ1-2; the match to TRBD1 covers 10 bases. Germline assignment: CDR1 MNHEY and CDR2 SVGEGT. The CDR3 runs 16 residues. V dropped 0 bases and J dropped 3; count of bases not matched to a gene: 4. CDR3 sequence (DNA): TGTGCCAGCAGTTACTCTATGGACAGGGGGGACTATGGCTACACCTTC. Translating it yields CASSYSMDRGDYGYTF.